Below, 18 T cell receptor beta chains from the same sample are listed, as sequenced in a study of blood T cell repertoires in COVID-19 (dated by TCRdb to about 2020). The library was made by the immunoSEQ multiplex PCR assay. TCRdb obtained this table from immuneACCESS and retained in-frame rearrangements with V and J assigned. These tables miss some clones; where compared with another copy, unresolved V genes account for less than half of the shortfall, and the remainder is unexplained. This sample holds approximately 110,000 clones; over 65% were observed only once. The ten most abundant clones make up approximately 0.79% of the sample. Sequencing was carried out using peripheral blood. These receptors were collected from a human donor with acute or convalescent COVID-19. The donor label of this sample is uncertain.

The rearrangement joins TRBV5-1 to TRBJ2-3; unclear D gene. The germline V and J ends were trimmed by 0 bases and 0 bases, with 8 bases remaining between them. CDR1 and CDR2 from the germline V gene are SGHRS and YFSETQ. CDR3 length equals 15 residues. The CDR3, as DNA: TGCGCCAGCAGCTTGGCAATGCGGAGCACAGATACGCAGTATTTT. Amino acids: CASSLAMRSTDTQYF.

In this sample, this clone turned up a few times. The chain recombines TRBV10-1 with TRBJ2-1, with D possibly being TRBD1 (6 bases). Germline loops: CDR1 WNHNN, CDR2 SYGVQD (reference sequence). V was pared by 5 bases and J by 5 bases, with 13 bases between. This CDR3 has 14 residues. The CDR3 DNA is TGCGCCAGCAGTCCCGTGAACAGGGACAATGAGCAGTTCTTC. Its protein is CASSPVNRDNEQFF.

The genes are TRBV6-5 and TRBJ1-5, with D possibly matching TRBD1 (5 bases). The CDR3 is made up of 13 amino acids. Trimming pared 6 bases from V and 6 bases from J, leaving 12 bases between. CDR1 and CDR2 from the germline V gene are MNHEY and SVGAGI. In DNA form, the CDR3 reads TGTGCCAGCAGCAGACAGTCTGGTCAGCCCCAGCATTTT. Translating it yields CASSRQSGQPQHF.

This clone has at least ten counts. This chain joins TRBV5-8 and TRBJ2-1; D is possibly TRBD1 (6 bases). Germline CDR1 SGHTS, CDR2 YDEGEE. CDR3 length: 13 residues. V was trimmed by 4 bases and J by 3 bases, leaving 8 bases between them. DNA for the CDR3: TGTGCCAGCAGCCGGGACATCTACAATGAGCAGTTCTTC. This gives the protein CASSRDIYNEQFF.

A note on this clone: One junction end does not reproduce the germline sequence, and a read error may be involved. Different DNA sequences within this sample yield the same CDR3. The chain couples TRBV14 to TRBJ2-7; possible D gene TRBD1, 5 bases. Germline lookup yields CDR1 SGHDN and CDR2 FVKESK. This CDR3 spans 14 amino acids. This CDR3 is CASSLQANSYEQYF. For the CDR3, the DNA is TGTGCCAGCAGCCTACAGGCGAACTCCTACGAGCAGTACTTT.

The chain joins TRBV10-2 to TRBJ1-5, with D perhaps TRBD1 (5 bases). Trimming left V 4 bases short and J 2 bases short, with 18 bases between. The CDR3 spans 17 residues. CDR1 is WSHSY, CDR2 SAAADI, per germline. The CDR3 loop reads CASSGQQGGRGNQPQHF. The DNA of the CDR3 is TGCGCCAGCAGTGGCCAGCAGGGCGGTCGGGGCAATCAGCCCCAGCATTTT.

This sequence joins TRBV18 and TRBJ1-2; 7 bases map to TRBD1. V lost 3 bases, J lost 5 bases, and 3 bases stayed unmatched. The CDR3 runs to 13 residues. CDR1 is KGHSH, CDR2 LQKENI, per germline. The CDR3 here is CASSPGQLYGYTF. The CDR3 nucleotides are TGTGCCAGCTCACCGGGACAGCTGTATGGCTACACCTTC.

CDR3 in DNA: TGTGCCAGCAGTCATGCAGGGGCAGGGGCCAACGTCCTGACTTTC. It encodes CASSHAGAGANVLTF. The chain carries TRBV3-1 (or the pseudogene TRBV3-2) and TRBJ2-6, with D perhaps TRBD1 (6 bases). There are 15 residues in the CDR3. Germline loops: CDR1 LGHDT, CDR2 YNNKEL (reference sequence). With 6 bases removed from V and 4 bases from J, the gap between germline ends came to 13 bases.

The gene calls are TRBV12-3 or TRBV12-4 and TRBJ2-5; D might be TRBD2 (7 bases). CDR3 length equals 13 residues. Trimming stripped 5 bases from V and 5 bases from J, with 12 bases between. The CDR3, as DNA: TGTGCCAGCAGTGGGGGGGCTGGGGAGACCCAGTACTTC. Protein sequence: CASSGGAGETQYF.

This clone was counted a few times. The chain is built from TRBV3-1 (or the pseudogene TRBV3-2) and TRBJ2-3; tentatively, D is TRBD2 (7 bases). CDR1 is LGHDT and CDR2 is YNNKEL in the germline V gene (reference sequence). V was pared by 6 bases and J by 5 bases, with 12 bases between. This CDR3 is built from 13 residues. The CDR3 DNA is TGTGCCAGCAGGAGGGGGGGCCAAGATACGCAGTATTTT. Translating it yields CASRRGGQDTQYF.

The genes are TRBV3-1 (or the pseudogene TRBV3-2) and TRBJ2-5, with a weak D call TRBD2 (7 bases). The CDR3 is 14 amino acids. Germline V gene sequence: CDR1 LGHDT, CDR2 YNNKEL (reference sequence). V lost 5 bases, J lost 5 bases, and 15 bases lay in between. CDR3 sequence (DNA): TGTGCCAGCAGCTGGGGGGGGCCGTGGGAGACCCAGTACTTC. Its translation is CASSWGGPWETQYF.

The chain recombines TRBV15 with TRBJ2-7, with D maybe TRBD2 (5 bases). Germline V CDR1 and CDR2: LNHNV, YYDKDF (reference sequence). V lost 0 bases to trimming and J lost 1 base, with 16 bases between them. The CDR3 runs 17 residues. The CDR3 is CATSRDMGWTQSYEQYF. The CDR3 nucleotides are TGTGCCACCAGCAGAGATATGGGCTGGACTCAATCCTACGAGCAGTACTTC.

V usage is TRBV2 and J usage is TRBJ1-1; D not certain. Germline loops: CDR1 SNHLY, CDR2 FYNNEI. The V end was cut by 3 bases, the J end by 6 bases, with 5 bases between. CDR3 size: 11 residues. CDR3 nucleotides: TGTGCCAGCAGTGAGACACCTGAAGCTTTCTTT. It is translated as CASSETPEAFF.

J is TRBJ2-5 and V is TRBV21-1; whether TRBD1, the table's D call, matches the DNA was not checked. TRBV21-1 is designated a pseudogene. The length of the CDR3 is 21 residues. The CDR3 sequence is CASSVPYVSNRGTGVYETQYF. The CDR3 DNA reads TGTGCCAGCAGCGTCCCCTACGTGTCCAACCGGGGGACAGGGGTTTATGAGACCCAGTACTTC.

This clone was counted a few times. In DNA, the CDR3 is TGTGCCAGCAGCCCCAGGGCTGACACTGAAGCTTTCTTT. This codes for CASSPRADTEAFF. The chain links TRBV11-3 to TRBJ1-1; D is perhaps TRBD1 (5 bases). V gave up 5 bases and J gave up 3 bases, with 10 bases separating them. CDR1 and CDR2 (germline): SGHNT, YENEEA. The CDR3 contains 13 residues.

This clone was counted at least ten times. The chain combines TRBV18 with TRBJ2-6; 8 bases match TRBD1. Germline CDR1 and CDR2: KGHSH and LQKENI. This CDR3 comprises 16 residues. The trim removed 5 bases at V and 0 bases at J, leaving 3 bases unmatched. The CDR3 coding sequence is TGTGCCAGCTCAACGGGACAGGCCTCTGGGGCCAACGTCCTGACTTTC. This sequence encodes CASSTGQASGANVLTF. The variable domain in full, completed from reference TRBV18 and TRBJ2-6, reads NAGVMQNPRHLVRRRGQEARLRCSPMKGHSHVYWYRQLPEEGLKFMVYLQKENIIDESGMPKERFSAEFPKEGPSILRIQQVVRGDSAAYFCASSTGQASGANVLTFGAGSRLTVL.

CDR3 bases: TGTGCCAGCAGCTTAGATCGTGGAGGGCTACGGCAGCCCCAGCATTTT. It yields the protein CASSLDRGGLRQPQHF. The chain joins TRBV7-9 to TRBJ1-5; D gene uncertain. Trimming shortened V by 1 base and J by 7 bases, and 17 bases separated the two germline ends. Germline V lookup: CDR1 SEHNR, CDR2 FQNEAQ (reference sequence). The CDR3 loop spans 16 amino acids. Full variable domain (outside the CDR3, taken from reference TRBV7-9 and TRBJ1-5): DTGVSQNPRHKITKRGQNVTFRCDPISEHNRLYWYRQTLGQGPEFLTYFQNEAQLEKSRLLSDRFSAERPKGSFSTLEIQRTEQGDSAMYLCASSLDRGGLRQPQHFGDGTRLSIL.

The chain links TRBV30 to TRBJ1-1, with no clear D. This CDR3 spans 12 amino acids. Trimming removed 1 base at V and 5 bases at J, with 8 bases between. Per the germline V gene, CDR1 is GTSNPN and CDR2 is SVGIG (reference sequence). CDR3 in amino acids: CAWSDTETEAFF. The CDR3 DNA reads TGTGCCTGGAGTGACACAGAGACTGAAGCTTTCTTT.